A single sample is the source of the 32 T cell receptor beta chains below, sequenced in a study of neurological immune-mediated disorders. One entry per CDR3 protein, called by TCRdb with MiXCR from the 5' RACE reads. The sample gives around 15,000 distinct CDR3 sequences, 7% to 9.5% of which show up once; more than 35% is in the top ten. The specimen sequenced was CD8+ T cells from blood. These receptors were obtained from a man in his fifties or sixties in good health.

This clonotype was detected ten times or more. This chain joins TRBV5-6 and TRBJ2-7; D not resolved. V was shortened by 1 base and J by 6 bases, with 14 bases between the two germline ends. This CDR3 is built from 14 residues. The germline V gene has CDR1 SGHDT and CDR2 YYEEEE. CDR3 residues: CASSLLGAVGEQYF. In DNA form, the CDR3 reads TGTGCCAGCAGCTTGCTTGGTGCGGTGGGCGAGCAGTACTTC.

This clonotype was counted ten times or more. The CDR3 loop reads CASSPQGGTFWAGELFF. The CDR3 region has the DNA TGCGCCAGCAGCCCACAAGGGGGGACATTTTGGGCCGGGGAGCTGTTTTTT. V and J are TRBV4-1 and TRBJ2-2, with D perhaps TRBD1 or TRBD2 (6 bases each). This CDR3 has 17 amino acids. Germline CDR1 and CDR2: MGHRA and YSYEKL. V was trimmed by 4 bases and J by 6 bases, leaving 21 bases between them.

This clonotype was seen repeatedly, ten times or more. The chain has TRBV28 and TRBJ2-1, with 13 bases matching TRBD2. V was pared by 5 bases and J by 4 bases, with 5 bases of the junction left unmatched. Germline V gene data show CDR1 as MDHEN and CDR2 as SYDVKM. There are 16 residues in the CDR3. The CDR3 bases are TGTGCCAGCAGTCCGGGACTAGCGGGGAATTACAATGAGCAGTTCTTC. Translated, it gives CASSPGLAGNYNEQFF.

In its sample, this clonotype was seen many times. The CDR3 sequence: CASSQGVGWGKLSEQFF. The CDR3 coding sequence is TGTGCCAGCAGCCAAGGAGTCGGTTGGGGCAAACTGAGTGAGCAGTTCTTC. The chain links TRBV14 to TRBJ2-1; TRBD1 might be the D (5 bases). The germline V and J ends were trimmed by 1 base and 9 bases, with 22 bases remaining between them. Germline CDR1 SGHDN, CDR2 FVKESK. CDR3 length: 17 residues.

This clonotype was seen repeatedly, ten times or more. This chain uses TRBV4-2 with TRBJ2-7, with 7 bases fitting TRBD2. The CDR3 runs to 13 residues. V was clipped by 3 bases and J by 6 bases; unmatched bases: 5. The germline gives CDR1 LGHNA, CDR2 YNFKEQ. The CDR3 region is CASSQGEGREQYF. CDR3 DNA: TGTGCCAGCAGCCAGGGGGAGGGACGCGAGCAGTACTTC.

The chain uses TRBV20-1 and TRBJ1-5; 10 bases fit TRBD1. This CDR3 region has 14 residues. Per germline, CDR1 DFQATT and CDR2 SNEGSKA (reference sequence). The junction had 1 base not matched to a gene; V was cut back by 1 base and J by 4 bases. Written as DNA, the CDR3 is TGCAGTGCTAGAGGGGGACAGGGGAATCAGCCCCAGCATTTT. Translation: CSARGGQGNQPQHF.

This clonotype was recorded many times. V and J are TRBV7-2 and TRBJ2-7; TRBD2 matches 12 bases. The germline CDR1 and CDR2 sequences are SGHTA and FQGNSA. The V and J ends lost 0 bases and 7 bases, in that order; junction bases with no gene match: 1. The CDR3 runs to 14 residues. The CDR3 sequence: CASSLALAGGEQYF. DNA of the CDR3: TGTGCCAGCAGCTTAGCACTAGCGGGAGGAGAGCAGTACTTC.

In this sample, this clonotype turned up many times. The V gene is TRBV5-6, the J gene TRBJ2-1; perhaps TRBD2 as D (5 bases). CDR3 length equals 14 residues. Per germline, CDR1 SGHDT and CDR2 YYEEEE. Trimming cost V 4 bases and J 2 bases, with 10 bases left between them. The CDR3, as DNA: TGTGCCAGCAGCCCCCTCGGGACCTACAATGAGCAGTTCTTC. Translated: CASSPLGTYNEQFF.

There are many counts of this clonotype. This chain connects TRBV18 to TRBJ1-2; D gene uncertain. In germline, CDR1 is KGHSH, CDR2 LQKENI. This CDR3 comprises 13 residues. V was trimmed by 3 bases and J by 0 bases, leaving 5 bases between them. The CDR3 loop reads CASSPTANYGYTF. The CDR3 bases are TGTGCCAGCTCACCCACAGCTAACTATGGCTACACCTTC.

The table lists this clonotype with many counts. The rearrangement links TRBV29-1 to TRBJ2-7, with 7 bases fitting TRBD1. Trimming at V came to 4 bases and at J to 0 bases, leaving 9 bases not matched to a gene. Germline values: CDR1 SQVTM, CDR2 ANQGSEA. The CDR3 contains 15 residues. CDR3 amino acids: CSVGVLQGRSYEQYF. CDR3 DNA: TGCAGCGTTGGTGTGTTACAGGGGCGCTCCTACGAGCAGTACTTC.

This clonotype was counted between two and nine times. This CDR3 is CASSIDLVGPGQFF. The CDR3 DNA reads TGTGCCAGTAGTATAGATCTGGTGGGGCCAGGGCAGTTCTTC. The V and J genes are TRBV19 and TRBJ2-1; D perhaps matches TRBD1 (5 bases). From germline, CDR1 is LNHDA and CDR2 SQIVND (reference sequence). The CDR3 has 14 amino acids. Trimming removed 0 bases from V and 12 bases from J, with 15 bases in between.

This clonotype was counted at least ten times. The V gene is TRBV7-2, the J gene TRBJ2-1; TRBD2 matches 9 bases. J gave up 3 bases and V 5 bases, and 8 bases lay outside the gene matches. CDR3 length: 16 amino acids. Germline assignment: CDR1 SGHTA and CDR2 FQGNSA. CDR3 sequence: CASSLSTSGFYNEQFF. The CDR3, as DNA: TGTGCCAGCAGCCTTTCGACTAGCGGATTCTACAATGAGCAGTTCTTC.

This clonotype was picked up many times. This chain connects TRBV20-1 to TRBJ2-7, with D possibly TRBD2 on 5 matching bases. This CDR3 is 17 amino acids long. Trimming cost V 1 base and J 3 bases, with 22 bases left between them. CDR1 and CDR2 (germline): DFQATT, SNEGSKA (reference sequence). The CDR3 is CSARALLESAENYEQYF. The DNA for the CDR3 is TGCAGTGCTAGAGCCCTACTAGAATCGGCTGAGAACTACGAGCAGTACTTC.

This clonotype came up many times. In DNA, the CDR3 is TGTGCCAGCAGCCCATCCCGGACAGGAGACAATGAGCAGTTCTTC. Translated: CASSPSRTGDNEQFF. This chain links TRBV7-9 with TRBJ2-1, with TRBD1 matching 7 bases. After removal of 5 bases from V and 5 bases from J, the junction contained 9 bases not matched to a gene. The CDR3 runs to 15 residues. Germline V gene lookup returns CDR1 SEHNR and CDR2 FQNEAQ (reference sequence).

The chain links TRBV6-5 to TRBJ2-1; a weak D match, TRBD2 (7 bases). V lost 5 bases and J 7 bases, leaving 21 bases between the germline ends. The CDR3 spans 16 residues. Germline CDR1 MNHEY, CDR2 SVGAGI. The CDR3 protein is CASSHQQGGGPNEQFF. For the CDR3, the DNA is TGTGCCAGCAGTCATCAACAAGGGGGGGGGCCAAATGAGCAGTTCTTC.

This clonotype was observed many times. This chain links TRBV5-1 with TRBJ2-4; possibly TRBD1 or TRBD2 for D (5 bases each). The CDR3 sequence is 17 residues long. The V gene lost 0 bases and the J gene lost 4 bases, with 17 bases spanning the gap. From germline, CDR1 is SGHRS and CDR2 YFSETQ. The CDR3 sequence is CASSLGLIEGPKNIQYF. CDR3 nucleotide sequence: TGCGCCAGCAGCTTGGGCTTAATTGAGGGACCTAAAAACATTCAGTACTTC.

This clonotype was counted many times. The CDR3 region is CASSPSGVSSYNEQFF. CDR3 coding DNA: TGTGCCAGCAGTCCCAGCGGAGTTAGCTCCTACAATGAGCAGTTCTTC. The chain joins TRBV12-3 or TRBV12-4 to TRBJ2-1; weak D call: TRBD2 (5 bases). CDR3 size: 16 residues. V lost 5 bases and J lost 0, with 14 bases in between.

The chain is built from TRBV12-3 or TRBV12-4 and TRBJ1-1, with 8 bases lining up with TRBD1. The V and J ends lost 4 bases and 7 bases, in that order; junction bases with no gene match: 8. The length of the CDR3 is 14 residues. The chain's CDR3 is CASSSGHRGGEAFF. In DNA form, the CDR3 reads TGTGCCAGCAGTTCTGGTCACAGGGGGGGTGAAGCTTTCTTT.

In its sample, this clonotype was seen many times. The CDR3 nucleotides read TGCAGCGTTGAAAGTCCGGGGCTCAGCTCCTACAATGAGCAGTTCTTC. It yields the protein CSVESPGLSSYNEQFF. The chain joins TRBV29-1 to TRBJ2-1, with D perhaps TRBD1 or TRBD2 (5 bases each). The CDR3 length is 16 residues. Trimming left V 2 bases short and J 0 bases short, with 14 bases between. Looked up from germline, CDR1 is SQVTM and CDR2 is ANQGSEA.

This clonotype was seen many times. The chain's CDR3 is CASGGAQYF. DNA for the CDR3: TGTGCCTCCGGGGGGGCCCAGTACTTC. The chain uses TRBV24-1 and TRBJ2-5, with 8 bases aligning to TRBD2. V gave up 12 bases and J gave up 9 bases; unmatched junction bases: 2. Germline-derived CDR1 and CDR2 are KGHDR and SFDVKD. This CDR3 contains 9 residues.

This clonotype appeared many times. The gene calls are TRBV7-8 and TRBJ2-1; 16 nucleotides line up with TRBD2. Germline trimming cut 3 bases from V and 1 base from J; bases unmatched to any gene: 0. There are 17 residues in the CDR3. CDR1 SGHVS and CDR2 FQNEAQ come from the germline V gene. In DNA, the CDR3 is TGTGCCAGCAGCTTGGGACTAGCGGGGGGGTCCTACAATGAGCAGTTCTTC. Its translation: CASSLGLAGGSYNEQFF.

This clonotype is judged medium-sized. This rearrangement joins TRBV28 to TRBJ2-3; 12 bases line up with TRBD2. The CDR3 spans 17 residues. Germline values: CDR1 MDHEN, CDR2 SYDVKM. V dropped 8 bases and J dropped 0; count of bases not matched to a gene: 9. In nucleotides, the CDR3 is TGTGCCAGCGGAGCGGGGACTAGCGGGCTAAGCACAGATACGCAGTATTTT. Encoded protein: CASGAGTSGLSTDTQYF.

This clonotype was detected many times. The genes are TRBV4-3 and TRBJ2-7, with D perhaps matching TRBD1 (5 bases). The CDR3 consists of 13 residues. The V end lost 3 bases, the J end lost 3 bases, and 9 bases lay between the germline ends. The V gene's germline CDR1 is LGHNA and CDR2 YSLEER. CDR3: CASSQGTGYEQYF. CDR3 coding DNA: TGCGCCAGCAGCCAGGGAACAGGCTACGAGCAGTACTTC.

This clonotype appeared many times. V gene TRBV18 combines with J gene TRBJ2-5, with 7 bases identical to TRBD1. Germline values: CDR1 KGHSH, CDR2 LQKENI. The CDR3 loop spans 13 amino acids. V lost 3 bases, J lost 5 bases, and 3 bases stayed unmatched. The CDR3 region has the DNA TGTGCCAGCTCACCGACAGGGTTGGAGACCCAGTACTTC. Protein sequence: CASSPTGLETQYF.

Many counts were recorded for this clonotype. The CDR3 region has the DNA TGTGCCAGCAGATTAGGAGCGGGGGGGGCCGGGGAGCTGTTTTTT. It yields the protein CASRLGAGGAGELFF. The V gene is TRBV28, the J gene TRBJ2-2, with 10 bases fitting TRBD2. The CDR3 covers 15 residues. Per the germline V gene, CDR1 is MDHEN and CDR2 is SYDVKM. Trimming at V came to 6 bases and at J to 6 bases, leaving 7 bases not matched to a gene. The complete variable domain, with remaining parts taken from reference TRBV28 and TRBJ2-2, reads DVKVTQSSRYLVKRTGEKVFLECVQDMDHENMFWYRQDPGLGLRLIYFSYDVKMKEKGDIPEGYSVSREKKERFSLILESASTNQTSMYLCASRLGAGGAGELFFGEGSRLTVL.

This clonotype was recorded many times. The chain joins TRBV5-1 to TRBJ2-7; D is tentatively TRBD1 or TRBD2 (5 bases each). Germline V gene lookup returns CDR1 SGHRS and CDR2 YFSETQ. This CDR3 spans 13 amino acids. Trimming took off 4 bases at V and 6 bases at J, with 14 bases between the two ends. The CDR3 DNA follows: TGCGCCAGCAGCATGGGACGTGGCGGCGAGCAGTACTTC. Translation: CASSMGRGGEQYF. Based on the CDR3 plus reference TRBV5-1 and TRBJ2-7, the full variable domain is KAGVTQTPRYLIKTRGQQVTLSCSPISGHRSVSWYQQTPGQGLQFLFEYFSETQRNKGNFPGRFSGRQFSNSRSEMNVSTLELGDSALYLCASSMGRGGEQYFGPGTRLTVT.

This clonotype was recorded many times. This sequence joins TRBV28 and TRBJ2-3; D gene uncertain. V was trimmed by 4 bases and J by 2 bases, leaving 1 base between them. CDR3 length: 11 residues. CDR1 is MDHEN and CDR2 is SYDVKM in the germline V gene. This CDR3 is CASSYTDTQYF. The DNA of the CDR3 is TGTGCCAGCAGTTACACAGATACGCAGTATTTT.

At least ten counts were recorded for this clonotype. The V call is TRBV10-3, the J call TRBJ2-1, with D tentatively TRBD1 (6 bases). CDR1 and CDR2 from the germline V gene are ENHRY and SYGVKD. CDR3 size: 13 residues. V was clipped by 5 bases and J by 5 bases, with 10 bases between them. The CDR3 region has the DNA TGTGCCATCAGTCTGGACAGCCACAATGAGCAGTTCTTC. Its protein product is CAISLDSHNEQFF.

This clonotype was observed at least ten times. V gene TRBV9 combines with J gene TRBJ2-3; D possibly corresponds to TRBD1 (6 bases). V was shortened by 3 bases and J by 2 bases, with 16 bases between the two germline ends. The CDR3 covers 16 residues. The V gene's germline CDR1 is SGDLS and CDR2 YYNGEE. CDR3 sequence reads: CASSETGDLHTDTQYF. The CDR3, as DNA: TGTGCCAGCAGCGAGACAGGAGATCTCCACACAGATACGCAGTATTTT.

This clonotype was seen at least ten times. V is TRBV4-1 and J is TRBJ2-7; TRBD2 matches at 9 bases. V was pared by 4 bases and J by 7 bases, with 11 bases of the junction left unmatched. Germline assignment: CDR1 MGHRA and CDR2 YSYEKL. The CDR3 extends over 15 amino acids. DNA of the CDR3: TGCGCCAGCAGCCCGTTGGGTAGCGGGAGAGGAGAGCAGTACTTC. Its translation: CASSPLGSGRGEQYF.

This chain connects TRBV6-1 to TRBJ2-7; D is unresolved. V dropped 4 bases and J dropped 6 bases, with 10 bases sitting between them. CDR1 is MNHNS, CDR2 SASEGT, per germline. CDR3 length equals 12 residues. The CDR3 DNA sequence: TGTGCCAGCAGTGTAGAAAGAGGCGAGCAGTACTTC. Its translation: CASSVERGEQYF.

In its sample, this clonotype was seen many times. For the CDR3, the DNA is TGTGCCAGCAGCGGAAGACAGGGCATGAACACTGAAGCTTTCTTT. Its translation: CASSGRQGMNTEAFF. V and J are TRBV9 and TRBJ1-1, with 7 bases identical to TRBD1. V shed 3 bases and J 0 bases; nucleotides not matched to a gene: 5. Germline CDR1 SGDLS, CDR2 YYNGEE. The CDR3 has 15 amino acids.